This TCR beta chain stems from a study of cytomegalovirus exposure and HLA in healthy donors (dated by TCRdb to about 2017). Background on the whole study: According to an earlier analysis of a few hundred of the donors, about 180 million T cells yielded 90 million to 140 million unique TCR beta sequences and about 300 Gb of sequence data. A handful of DR-DQ haplotypes were handled as single units for association and clustering because linkage in the cohort was strong. The study profiled the T cell repertoires of approximately 700 subjects by immunosequencing and related them to cytomegalovirus serostatus. All discovery cohort repertoires had been generated using a single sequencing platform. Donor age, sex, ethnicity and CMV serostatus were compiled alongside the repertoire data. Approximately 310 gigabases of sequencing data and 78 million or so unique TCR sequences were included in an early release covering several hundred HLA-typed donors. High-throughput TCR immunosequencing, statistical association of individual TCRs with disease status, and machine learning were combined to predict cytomegalovirus infection status. Class I and class II HLA loci were covered by the typing at four-digit resolution. Of the approximately 400 genotyped donors, over 65% fell in the genetic ancestry cluster associated with self-reported Caucasian donors. The study aimed to test whether signatures of past pathogen exposure could be identified by cataloging public T cell receptors. On average, 235,054 unique TCR beta nucleotide sequences were sequenced per donor among some 430 genotyped donors of the cohort, with roughly 20% of those sequences being non-productive. An earlier analysis of around 540 of the donors applied high-throughput TCR beta sequencing to assess whether each TCR beta V gene segment acted as functional or pseudogenic. A later analysis re-examined previously published TCR beta repertoires from about 700 donors and added high-resolution HLA genotyping to investigate patterns of TCR occurrence. Typing coverage differed by locus: A, B, C, DRB1 and DQB1 were typed in about 620-640 donors, DQA1 in roughly 500, DPA1 in roughly 590, and DPB1 in approximately 450. Rather than drawing on any new phenotypic data, the later analysis identified candidate immune exposures from TCR beta sequences and the way those sequences occurred across donors. A later genetic analysis used genome-wide SNP genotypes for about 65% of the roughly 670 donors, treating that subset as a discovery cohort. In addition to the first cohort of hundreds of subjects, a separate validation cohort of 130 or so different subjects was used. General study outcomes and caveats: A further reported finding was that TCR beta sequences accurately predicted the HLA-A and HLA-B alleles for most subjects in the first cohort. A later analysis found that HLA-associated TCR beta chains were more clonally expanded and had lower generation probabilities than equally common non-associated chains. Because some donors lacked HLA typing at each locus, the association tests relied only on the typed subset. Because the 87-base-pair reads could not distinguish some IMGT-functional V segments, including TRBV6-2 and TRBV6-3, those segments were excluded. A later analysis found that TCR association rates varied across HLA loci, with DRB1 alleles showing the most associated TCRs and HLA-C alleles the fewest. When HLA alleles, especially DR and DQ, strongly co-occurred, attributing TCR associations to individual alleles was difficult. Cytomegalovirus status was reported to be diagnosed by the classifier with high specificity and sensitivity in both the original and validation cohorts. In an earlier analysis of about 600 of the donors, most TCR beta V segments appeared in productive rearrangements about 90% or about 30% of the time, broadly matching IMGT annotations. In a later genetic analysis, a missense DCLRE1C variant was associated with V-gene and J-gene trimming of TCR beta chains, and the association was replicated in an independent cohort. A few of the identified cytomegalovirus-associated TCR beta chains were confirmed in vitro to be specific for cytomegalovirus antigens. In a later genetic analysis, fewer N-insertions in productive TCRs were reported among donors in an Asian-associated ancestry cluster than the approximately 710-donor mean. Most TCR sequences were seen in very few donors, while some public TCRs were found in many individuals. Presence/absence analyses assumed roughly uniform sequencing depth across donors, an assumption that may not hold. The authors suggested that the approach could potentially be generalized to other disease states and immunological phenotypes. A cluster of highly shared sequence variants was judged likely to represent a technical artifact of the sequencing pipeline. The study gave a list of about 150 TCR beta chains associated with cytomegalovirus. Because counts were too low, 15 or so rarely observed V segments, including chromosome 9 orphons, were excluded from the earlier analysis of a few hundred of the donors. In this cohort, only TCR beta chains were sequenced, and detectable features were limited by the absence of alpha or paired-chain data. In a later analysis, some 18,000 TCR beta sequences were associated with specific HLA alleles at a false discovery rate of 0.05. A later analysis found that most CMV-associated TCR beta chains appeared HLA-restricted, with HLA associations seemingly driven largely by CMV exposure. The only immune exposure information available for the cohort was CMV serostatus. Linkage disequilibrium might explain the correlated functional status among segregating V segments, but an unknown experimental factor could not be excluded. Several of the top co-occurrence clusters appeared to be linked to parvovirus B19, influenza, CMV and Epstein-Barr virus, according to a later analysis.

The cohort was made up of roughly 670 healthy bone marrow donors. Cohort members were all nominally healthy when sampled, although unrecorded immune exposures were likely present. The donor was CMV seropositive and was included in the group of 289 seropositive cohort members. A peripheral blood sample was collected from each donor, and TCR beta sequencing was performed on peripheral blood mononuclear cells. The Qiagen DNeasy Blood Extraction Kit was used to extract genomic DNA from the blood cell samples. Worth noting for this clone: Its specific antigen is unknown. No clone much larger than this one lies a single base away; base qualities are absent.

The CDR3, cysteine through phenylalanine, is 14 amino acids long. Of all the DNA, just the CDR3 is kept, 42 bases in frame from base 1. From the germline V gene (reference sequence), CDR1 is LNHDA and CDR2 is SQIVND. V trim: 4 bases; J trim: 3 bases; unmatched bases: 2. To prepare the library, the immunoSEQ multiplex PCR assay was applied. A mixture of 60 forward primers for TCR Vbeta segments and 13 reverse primers for TCR Jbeta segments was used in the multiplex PCR. Amplification of the CDR3 region of rearranged TCR beta genes was performed with a multiplex PCR assay on genomic DNA. The amplified TCR beta libraries were sequenced on the Illumina HiSeq System as 87-base-pair reads. For the original study's pipeline: A later analysis tallied 70 million to 100 million unique TCR beta chains across the 550 to 850 repertoires, and approximately 12 million of those chains were shared by two or more donors. To remove PCR and sequencing errors, raw reads were error-corrected and collapsed into unique sequences using a nearest-neighbor algorithm that merged closely related sequences. CDR3 sequences were aligned to IMGT reference sequences to assign V, D and J gene segments. For a sequence to be retained, a match of at least six nucleotides was required to both a V gene segment and a J gene segment. A rearrangement was called productive if the CDR3 had no stop codons and remained in frame with V and J, and every other rearrangement was called non-productive. CDR3 was defined by IMGT convention, running from the second conserved V-encoded cysteine to the conserved J-encoded phenylalanine. The earlier analysis of 587 of the donors excluded sequences that lacked an unambiguous match to a single V gene segment. An earlier analysis of some 610 of the donors called V segments functional above 56.7% productive rearrangements and segregating when the between-donor standard deviation exceeded 5%. A statistical classification framework was built for diagnosing cytomegalovirus status from the catalog of TCR beta chain sequences. A later analysis assigned V and J genes by comparing TCR nucleotide sequences with IMGT/GENE-DB human TR gene sequences. A later analysis assigned CDR3 sequences and most-parsimonious VDJ recombination scenarios with the TCRdist pipeline. In a later analysis, each TCR beta chain was defined by its CDR3 amino acid sequence together with its V-gene family, and reads lacking a unique V-gene family were excluded. In a later analysis, 500 to 650 highly shared, low-generation-probability nucleotide sequences were removed to address suspected cross-contamination and a sequencing artifact. In a later analysis, a clonal expansion index was calculated for each public chain from normalized within-repertoire ranks of inferred template counts. A later analysis computed generation probabilities with a VDJ recombination model fitted to out-of-frame rearrangements, and checked the results against IGoR. In a later analysis, hypergeometric tests were used to score TCR-TCR, TCR-HLA and TCR-CMV co-occurrence, with a repertoire-size bias correction applied to TCR pairs. In a later analysis, false discovery rates were estimated by permuting HLA or CMV assignments 20 times. In a later analysis, co-occurring TCRs were grouped using DBSCAN, and TCRdist sequence similarity was added for clustering within HLA-allele-positive subsets. Co-occurrence clustering excluded repertoires with fewer than 30,000 or more than 120,000 public chains, plus five with anomalous nucleotide sharing. Held by TCRdb, this immuneACCESS table contains in-frame sequences only and omits some clones. Under half of the omission traces to an unresolved V gene where checked; the cause of the rest is unknown. V and J calls and clone size are given by that table; D and trimming were obtained from the DNA. Within this sample are around 95,000 clones, with about 81% of them counted one time only. Jointly, the top ten make up about 4% of the sample.

Material for sequencing was PBMCs. The chain is assembled from TRBV19 and TRBJ2-7, with 11 middle bases fitting TRBD1. The TCR comes from a woman in her forties in good health and CMV-seropositive. In nucleotide form, the sequence is TGTGCCAGTAGTACCGGGACAGGGGGCTACGAGCAGTACTTC. It codes for CASSTGTGGYEQYF.